The following is a T cell receptor (beta chain) sequence with its context. What this receptor recognizes is not known. One base away there is no much larger clone; base qualities are not given. The sample belongs to a study of OX40 agonist ivuxolimab in advanced cancers. Looking at the study overall: Ivuxolimab was an agonistic, fully human IgG2 monoclonal antibody directed against OX40 (CD134), a costimulatory receptor. Intravenous ivuxolimab was administered to patients every 2 weeks at six dose levels: 0.01, 0.1, 0.3, 1.5, 3 and 10 mg/kg. Of the approximately 50 dose-escalation patients, hepatocellular carcinoma was present in 19, melanoma in some 15, renal cell carcinoma in 9 and head and neck cancer in 9. A male proportion of roughly 85% and a mean age of approximately 62 years, ranging from roughly 23 to 85, were recorded for the dose-escalation cohort. Patients were allowed to have had prior anti-PD-1, anti-PD-L1 or anti-CTLA-4 therapy, and approximately 40% of the dose-escalation patients had been treated with checkpoint inhibitors. Three dose-escalation patients achieved partial responses, one with hepatocellular carcinoma and two with cutaneous melanoma. Peripheral TCRbeta sequencing aimed to test whether ivuxolimab altered TCR sequence diversity and caused clonal T-cell expansion. The monotherapy dose-escalation portion (N ≈ 55 patients) of the phase I ivuxolimab trial is reported in the paper.

The trial excluded patients who had a history of autoimmune disease or who were on systemic immunosuppression. Peripheral blood for TCR sequencing was collected from all dose cohorts at baseline, on cycle 4 day 1, and on cycle 7 day 1. Samples came from an open-label, multicenter, first-in-human phase I dose-escalation trial of ivuxolimab. Adults with locally advanced or metastatic melanoma, renal cell carcinoma, hepatocellular carcinoma or head and neck squamous cell carcinoma were enrolled in the trial. Before TCR sequencing, CD4+ T cells and CD8+ T cells from peripheral blood were sorted into separate populations. Study-wide findings and limitations: Low levels of normalized T-cell clonal expansion were also seen in some patients who did not respond. In the 0.1-3.0 mg/kg groups, partial responders had among the lowest normalized peripheral clonal expansion, particularly in CD8+ T cells. The antigen specificity of the clonally expanded peripheral T cells was not determined. Clonal expansion of both CD4+ and CD8+ blood T cells was observed from baseline to week 6 at doses 0.1 to 3.0 mg/kg. After ivuxolimab, CD8+ T cells had more expanded clones than CD4+ T cells on average.

From its cysteine to its phenylalanine, the CDR3 spans 13 amino acids. Of all the DNA, just the CDR3 is kept, 39 bases in frame from base 1. The V end loses 5 bases and the J end loses 6 bases, and a stretch of 11 bases separates them. The CDR1 and CDR2 encoded by the germline V gene are SGHTA and FQGTGA. Genomic DNA was extracted from sorted cells for sequencing of the TCRbeta CDR3 region. The immunoSEQ Assay was used for sequencing of TCRbeta CDR3 regions. TCRdb retrieved this table from immuneACCESS and kept in-frame rearrangements only. Not all clones are present; in checked studies, unresolved V genes account for under half, and no reason is known for the remainder. The sample yields approximately 65,000 clones; about 89% were counted once. Less than 1.1% of the sample goes to the ten largest clones.

Recombination connected TRBV7-3 to TRBJ2-1; the D gene cannot be resolved reliably. This sequence was found in an adult with an advanced solid tumor such as melanoma, head and neck, liver or kidney cancer. The sample was CD4+ or CD8+ T cells sorted from blood, taken in a trial of the OX40 agonist ivuxolimab. CDR3 loop: CASSPSDLNEQFF. The nucleotides read TGTGCCAGCAGCCCATCGGATCTCAATGAGCAGTTCTTC.